A selection of T cell receptor beta chains follows, all from one sample in a study of cytomegalovirus exposure and HLA in healthy donors. The table came from immunoSEQ multiplex PCR; TCRdb's copy has only in-frame clones and leaves some out. The sample has 90,000 to 95,000 clones; 65% to 85% are singletons. Sequenced input: PBMCs. The receptors here all came from a girl aged 2 to 9 in good health and CMV-seropositive. CDR3s include the opening cysteine and the closing phenylalanine or tryptophan.

TRBJ1-2 TRBV14 CASSQDLVAGGVNYGYTF
TRBJ1-5 TRBV15 CATSRDDEGKNQPQHF
TRBJ2-3 TRBV28 CASSSRTVPTDTQYF
TRBJ2-3 TRBV5-1 CASSLGYREDTQYF
TRBJ1-1 TRBV6-5 CASSYPPRRGSTEAFF
TRBJ2-7 TRBV9 CASSPSPGSYEQYF
TRBJ2-3 TRBV4-3 CASSQSSTGGTDTQYF
TRBJ1-2 TRBV28 CASRDRGRIYGYTF
TRBJ1-1 TRBV4-3 CASSQEPIGTGVDEAFF
TRBJ2-7 TRBV5-4 CASSLVAGTYEQYF
TRBJ2-6 TRBV2 CASGGGPGANVLTF
TRBJ2-7 TRBV6-6 CASSHGQGSYEQYF
TRBJ1-5 TRBV6-8 CACDRGSNQPQHF
TRBJ1-1 TRBV28 CASSLSTPEAFF
TRBJ2-1 TRBV6-1 CASSFGQGSYNEQFF
TRBJ2-3 TRBV9 CASSAGDPKGRGTQYF
TRBJ1-5 TRBV10-3 CAISGEGRGNQPQHF
TRBJ1-2 TRBV2 CASTVRDYGYTF
TRBJ2-7 TRBV6-5 CASSYGGTSPYEQYF
TRBJ2-1 TRBV27 CASSSGGEQFF
TRBJ1-3 TRBV28 CASRLMTFSGNTIYF
TRBJ1-2 TRBV28 CASMSAGQAYGYTF
TRBJ1-2 TRBV7-2 CASSLSPLRVGGGGGYTF
TRBJ2-1 TRBV7-9 CASSILAAVYNEQFF
TRBJ2-1 TRBV4-1 CASSRQSGTSGRGTVYNEQFF
TRBJ2-7 TRBV6-5 CASSKGIHEQYF
TRBJ2-1 TRBV18 CASSLLHSSGINEQFF
TRBJ1-2 TRBV28 CASSLGAPGNYGYTF
TRBJ2-7 TRBV5-6 CASSPLGAGVYEQYF
TRBJ1-2 TRBV25-1 CATWGLGGDFNYGYTF
TRBJ2-7 TRBV7-2 CASSLALDSKLSYEQYF
TRBJ1-1 TRBV4-2 CASSKDQGRDTEAFF
TRBJ1-2 TRBV9 CASSVEQGQNYGYTF
TRBJ1-1 TRBV15 CATSSTQGRAFF
TRBJ1-2 TRBV7-3 CASSDPGQGNYGYTF
TRBJ2-1 TRBV5-5 CASSLGGSSYNEQFF
TRBJ2-7 TRBV28 CASSTSGAPEQYF
TRBJ2-3 TRBV28 CASTDPPAGSTDTQYF
TRBJ1-5 TRBV18 CASSQTGQGDQPQHF
TRBJ1-1 TRBV29-1 CSSSSVLNTEAFF
TRBJ1-3 TRBV6-1 CASSEGQGRSNTIYF
TRBJ1-1 TRBV30 CAWDVEAPLVTGAFF
TRBJ1-2 TRBV7-2 CASSLVSTDGYTF
TRBJ2-1 TRBV4-1 CASSQDRAGGDSYNEQFF
TRBJ2-5 TRBV28 CASSPRDRVETQYF
TRBJ2-6 TRBV6-6 CASSPAAARGANVLTF
TRBJ1-2 TRBV5-1 CASSVTGTGYGYTF
TRBJ2-7 TRBV10-3 CAISESGSGRESYEQYF
TRBJ2-2 TRBV4-2 CASSQEPSRVPGELFF
TRBJ2-6 TRBV27 CASSRTSSSGANVLTF
TRBJ1-4 TRBV9 CASSVQGSNEKLFF
TRBJ1-5 TRBV30 CAWRSGLGSNQPQHF
TRBJ2-7 TRBV28 CASNRLAGPYEQYF
TRBJ1-2 TRBV28 CASSSSYGYTF
TRBJ2-1 TRBV5-1 CASSLPDNEQFF